The clone carrying this T cell receptor (beta chain) has just one count. There are 14 residues in the CDR3. The V gene's germline CDR1 is SGHNT and CDR2 YYREEE (reference sequence). The V end was cut by 2 bases, the J end by 8 bases, with 14 bases between. The data were taken from a study of lymphopenia after photon versus proton radiotherapy. Produced via immunoSEQ multiplex PCR; TCRdb's table is partial and in-frame only. The repertoire holds about 22,000 clones, with about 89% as singletons. The sequence was obtained from a man aged 80 or over with esophageal cancer. The chain carries TRBV5-4 and TRBJ2-1; tentative D call: TRBD2 (5 bases). The source material was peripheral blood, sampled from a patient treated with proton-based radiotherapy. The CDR3 DNA follows: TGTGCCAGCAGCTTTTCTAGCTATCTGGATGAGCAGTTCTTC. The encoded protein is CASSFSSYLDEQFF.